This T cell receptor (beta chain) was recorded in a study of T cell responses to AZD1222 COVID-19 vaccine. Background on the study: Investigators merged groups given second doses at roughly 4 or roughly 12 weeks. Study outcomes and limitations: The donor group comprised mostly white British people and more females; the analysis possibly underestimated clonal diversity.

The CDR3 consists of 14 residues. CDR1 and CDR2 (germline): LGHNA, YNFKEQ. V shed 0 bases and J shed 0 bases, with 5 bases lying between them. Method: immunoSEQ multiplex PCR; TCRdb's copy keeps in-frame clones and lacks some. The sample includes some 54,000 clones, nearly 90% of them seen just once. Worth noting for this clone: Its antigen is unknown.

The source of this sequence is an adult in good health. The sequenced sample was peripheral blood, obtained on day 0 of AZD1222 vaccination. The gene calls are TRBV4-2 and TRBJ1-1; D is undetermined. The CDR3 DNA reads TGTGCCAGCAGCCAAGATAGACTGAACACTGAAGCTTTCTTT. Translated, it gives CASSQDRLNTEAFF.